This T cell receptor beta chain was recovered during a study of T cell repertoires in cytomegalovirus infection. Background on the study: It can be stated that public TCR beta signatures indicated CMV infection as well as a matching HLA type.

This clonotype occurred a few times. Its specificity is unknown. The germline V gene has CDR1 MDHEN and CDR2 SYDVKM. The CDR3 spans 14 residues. Trimming took 6 bases from V and 1 from J, leaving 13 bases between them. Study-level points and caveats: Cumulative frequency (of public TCR beta family members) identified carriers of CMV plus the relevant HLA. Clonotype analysis showed dominance of the ex vivo response by HLA-C-restricted CMV-specific TCR beta clonotypes.

TCRdb ran MiXCR on the reads and lists one entry per CDR3 protein. The table records 85,000 to 130,000 distinct CDR3 sequences, 20% to 25% of them present only once. The chain is built from TRBV28 and TRBJ2-7; D perhaps matches TRBD1 (6 bases). Sequencing was carried out using CD8+ T cells from PBMCs. The TCR comes from a human donor in good health (CMV status not recorded). Some clones in this sample may be carry-over from other donors' samples. In DNA form, the CDR3 reads TGTGCCAGCAGGGCCGGGACACCTTCCTACGAGCAGTACTTC. Amino acids: CASRAGTPSYEQYF.